This TCR beta chain was sequenced during a study of blood T cell repertoires in COVID-19. Measured with immunoSEQ multiplex PCR; TCRdb has only the in-frame clones, and not every one. Among 150,000 or so clones, 78% were seen once, and the ten largest hold roughly 1.5%. With 2 bases removed from V and 0 bases from J, the gap between germline ends came to 8 bases. In germline, CDR1 is MNHEY, CDR2 SVGAGI. This CDR3 spans 15 amino acids. The material sequenced was peripheral blood. This sequence joins TRBV6-5 and TRBJ1-3; D gene unclear. This TCR came from an older man with acute or convalescent COVID-19. CDR3 sequence (DNA): TGTGCCAGCAGTTACGTCCCAATCTCTGGAAACACCATATATTTT. It is translated as CASSYVPISGNTIYF.